These 24 T cell receptor beta chains came from one sample sequenced in a study of cytomegalovirus exposure and HLA in healthy donors. PCR was performed using 60 Vbeta and 13 Jbeta primers. Repertoires were generated with immunoSEQ multiplex PCR, while TCRdb's copy carries only in-frame clones and drops some. The sample consists of roughly 180,000 clones, almost 85% of them appearing once. Sequenced: PBMCs. The receptor set was obtained from a man aged 30 to 39 in good health and CMV-seronegative.

The J gene is TRBJ1-5, the V gene TRBV19; D is perhaps TRBD1 (6 bases). Trimming removed 9 bases at V and 0 bases at J, with 15 bases between. Germline V gene data show CDR1 as LNHDA and CDR2 as SQIVND (reference sequence). The CDR3 is 15 residues long. Here the CDR3 reads CASSYRARSNQPQHF. CDR3 DNA: TGTGCCAGCTCCTACAGGGCCCGTAGCAATCAGCCCCAGCATTTT.

This clone was picked up one time. The chain joins TRBV29-1 to TRBJ2-5; weak D call: TRBD1 (5 bases). The CDR3 runs 15 residues. Germline lookup yields CDR1 SQVTM and CDR2 ANQGSEA. Trimming took off 2 bases at V and 6 bases at J, with 19 bases between the two ends. The CDR3 region is CSVERARDNPKTQYF. In DNA, the CDR3 is TGCAGCGTTGAAAGGGCCAGGGATAATCCAAAGACCCAGTACTTC.

The chain combines TRBV9 with TRBJ1-2; the match to TRBD1 covers 7 bases. With 4 bases clipped from V and 4 bases from J, the junction kept 10 bases outside the gene matches. This CDR3 region has 15 residues. Germline CDR1 reads SGDLS; CDR2 reads YYNGEE. CDR3 in amino acids: CASSFTGENVYGYTF. The CDR3 nucleotides are TGTGCCAGCAGCTTTACAGGGGAGAACGTCTATGGCTACACCTTC.

The chain uses TRBV6-5 and TRBJ1-4; D call uncertain. V lost 6 bases and J 7 bases, leaving 15 bases between the germline ends. Germline V gene lookup returns CDR1 MNHEY and CDR2 SVGAGI. The CDR3 extends over 14 amino acids. CDR3 loop: CASSHLSSLEKLFF. The CDR3 nucleotides read TGTGCCAGCAGCCACCTATCCTCACTTGAAAAACTGTTTTTT.

The chain joins TRBV30 to TRBJ2-2; weak D call: TRBD1 (5 bases). Germline lookup yields CDR1 GTSNPN and CDR2 SVGIG (reference sequence). V dropped 2 bases and J dropped 6 bases, with 16 bases sitting between them. The CDR3 spans 15 residues. The CDR3 DNA reads as TGTGCCTGGAGTCGCCAGGGTGGGTTCCCCGGGGAGCTGTTTTTT. This encodes CAWSRQGGFPGELFF.

V gene TRBV4-1 combines with J gene TRBJ1-6; D is unclear. The CDR3 is made up of 13 amino acids. Germline V gene lookup returns CDR1 MGHRA and CDR2 YSYEKL. The ends were cut back, 1 base at V and 9 bases at J, with 7 bases in the middle. CDR3 nucleotide sequence: TGCGCCAGCAGCCAAGTTCCGGGTTCACCCCTCCACTTT. Protein sequence: CASSQVPGSPLHF.

The V call is TRBV19, the J call TRBJ2-7, with 11 bases that match TRBD1. V shed 3 bases, J shed 6 bases, and the junction held 4 bases outside the gene matches. Germline assignment: CDR1 LNHDA and CDR2 SQIVND (reference sequence). The CDR3 covers 14 residues. The CDR3 spells CASSIGQGAVEQYF. In DNA, the CDR3 is TGTGCCAGTAGTATCGGACAGGGGGCGGTCGAGCAGTACTTC.

V is TRBV11-2 and J is TRBJ1-4; 8 bases are a match to TRBD1. V dropped 3 bases and J dropped 5; count of bases not matched to a gene: 2. This CDR3 is built from 14 residues. From germline, CDR1 is SGHAT and CDR2 FQNNGV. The CDR3 sequence: CASSFGQGNEKLFF. CDR3 sequence (DNA): TGTGCCAGCAGCTTCGGACAGGGAAATGAAAAACTGTTTTTT.

This clone was seen a single time. The V gene is TRBV30, the J gene TRBJ1-5, with D perhaps TRBD1 (6 bases). The CDR3 runs to 12 residues. The germline V and J ends were trimmed by 2 bases and 7 bases, with 9 bases remaining between them. The germline gives CDR1 GTSNPN, CDR2 SVGIG (reference sequence). CDR3 sequence (DNA): TGTGCCTGGAGTCAGGGGAAACAGCCCCAGCATTTT. This codes for CAWSQGKQPQHF. Full variable domain (missing parts from reference TRBV30 and TRBJ1-5): SQTIHQWPATLVQPVGSPLSLECTVEGTSNPNLYWYRQAAGRGLQLLFYSVGIGQISSEVPQNLSASRPQDRQFILSSKKLLLSDSGFYLCAWSQGKQPQHFGDGTRLSIL.

J is TRBJ1-1 and V is TRBV11-2; the D gene is possibly TRBD1 (6 bases). The CDR3 runs 15 residues. V shed 1 base and J shed 0 bases, with 9 bases lying between them. Germline V gene lookup returns CDR1 SGHAT and CDR2 FQNNGV. The CDR3 region has the DNA TGTGCCAGCAGCTTAGGCAGGGGTCTGAACACTGAAGCTTTCTTT. Its translation is CASSLGRGLNTEAFF.

The chain is built from TRBV10-2 and TRBJ2-7, with D perhaps TRBD1 (6 bases). With 8 bases removed from V and 1 base from J, the gap between germline ends came to 9 bases. This CDR3 contains 12 residues. Germline V gene sequence: CDR1 WSHSY, CDR2 SAAADI. Here the CDR3 DNA reads TGCGCCAGCCAACAGGGATCCTACGAGCAGTACTTC. As protein: CASQQGSYEQYF.

This clone came up a few times. This rearrangement joins TRBV6-1 to TRBJ2-5; 10 bases align to TRBD1. V lost 3 bases to trimming and J lost 5 bases; unmatched junction nucleotides: 6. This CDR3 has 15 residues. Germline CDR1 and CDR2: MNHNS and SASEGT. The CDR3 sequence: CASSDPGQGLETQYF. DNA of the CDR3: TGTGCCAGCAGTGATCCGGGACAGGGGTTGGAGACCCAGTACTTC.

The gene calls are TRBV5-1 and TRBJ2-5, with D perhaps TRBD2 (5 bases). The V and J ends lost 0 bases and 3 bases respectively, with 12 bases between them. In germline, CDR1 is SGHRS, CDR2 YFSETQ. The CDR3 is 15 residues long. This CDR3 is CASSLGLIQEETQYF. DNA of the CDR3: TGCGCCAGCAGCTTGGGACTAATCCAGGAAGAGACCCAGTACTTC.

The V gene is TRBV19, the J gene TRBJ2-7; the D gene is possibly TRBD1 (6 bases). With 3 bases removed from V and 3 bases from J, the gap between germline ends came to 15 bases. Germline V gene sequence: CDR1 LNHDA, CDR2 SQIVND (reference sequence). This CDR3 region has 15 residues. DNA of the CDR3: TGTGCCAGTAGTATGGGGACCCCAGGGGACTACGAGCAGTACTTC. It codes for CASSMGTPGDYEQYF.

This clone occurred once. CDR3 nucleotide sequence: TGTGCCAGCAGCCGTGGACTAGCGGGAGTCTATGAGCAGTTCTTC. This encodes CASSRGLAGVYEQFF. This chain connects TRBV7-3 to TRBJ2-1; the match to TRBD2 covers 13 bases. V lost 5 bases to trimming and J lost 8 bases; unmatched junction nucleotides: 6. The germline CDR1 and CDR2 sequences are SGHTA and FQGTGA. This CDR3 is built from 15 residues.

Written as DNA, the CDR3 is TGTGCCAGCAGCTTAGAATTGTATAGCAATCAGCCCCAGCATTTT. This translates into CASSLELYSNQPQHF. This chain uses TRBV7-8 with TRBJ1-5; no clear D gene. The CDR3 is 15 amino acids. Germline V CDR1 and CDR2: SGHVS, FQNEAQ. V shed 1 base and J shed 0 bases, with 7 bases lying between them.

V and J are TRBV2 and TRBJ2-3; 7 nucleotides match TRBD2. V was pared by 4 bases and J by 6 bases, with 16 bases of the junction left unmatched. The germline gives CDR1 SNHLY, CDR2 FYNNEI. The CDR3 sequence is 17 residues long. CDR3 bases: TGTGCCAGCAGTGGAACCCCGGGAGGACTAGTGGTGGATACGCAGTATTTT. This translates into CASSGTPGGLVVDTQYF.

V is TRBV6-5 and J is TRBJ1-2; no clear D gene. V lost 5 bases, J lost 7 bases, and 14 bases lay in between. CDR3 length: 13 residues. Germline assignment: CDR1 MNHEY and CDR2 SVGAGI. The CDR3 nucleotides read TGTGCCAGCAGTCTCCTTACAAATGCTGGCTACACCTTC. It is translated as CASSLLTNAGYTF.

This clone occurred once. This sequence joins TRBV9 and TRBJ2-7, with D perhaps TRBD2 (5 bases). The CDR3 contains 14 residues. The ends were cut back, 4 bases at V and 2 bases at J, with 13 bases in the middle. Germline V gene lookup returns CDR1 SGDLS and CDR2 YYNGEE. The CDR3 reads CASSPRTRAYEQYF. CDR3 nucleotides: TGTGCCAGCAGCCCTCGGACTCGCGCCTACGAGCAGTACTTC.

The chain has TRBV10-1 and TRBJ2-3; TRBD2 agrees at 7 bases. CDR1 is WNHNN and CDR2 is SYGVQD in the germline V gene (reference sequence). The CDR3 is 17 residues long. Germline trimming cut 2 bases from V and 0 bases from J; bases unmatched to any gene: 8. As DNA, the CDR3 is TGCGCCAGCAGTGAGACTTATACTAGCGCGAGCACAGATACGCAGTATTTT. It specifies CASSETYTSASTDTQYF.

The rearrangement links TRBV6-5 to TRBJ2-7; 7 bases map to TRBD2. CDR3 length: 16 residues. With V trimmed by 4 bases and J by 2 bases, 11 bases remained unmatched. Germline CDR1 is MNHEY and CDR2 is SVGAGI. The CDR3 DNA reads TGTGCCAGCAGTTTCTCGCGCGGACTAGTCGCCTACGAGCAGTACTTC. This translates into CASSFSRGLVAYEQYF.

The rearrangement links TRBV21-1 to TRBJ1-2; no DNA check was done on the table's D call, TRBD1. TRBV21-1 is classified as a pseudogene. The CDR3 contains 13 residues. CDR3 sequence (DNA): TGTGCCAGCACGCACAGGGGGCGATATGGCTACACCTTC. This codes for CASTHRGRYGYTF.

The genes are TRBV12-1 and TRBJ1-2; the table's D call, TRBD1, was not checked against the DNA. TRBV12-1 is listed as a pseudogene. The CDR3 is made up of 16 amino acids. In DNA, the CDR3 is TGTGCCAGCAGCGAATCCCGGGACAGAACCAACTATGGCTACACCTTC. This sequence encodes CASSESRDRTNYGYTF.

The chain uses TRBV7-2 and TRBJ2-7, with TRBD1 identical over 7 bases. Trimming took 1 base from V and 3 from J; bases not matched to a gene: 6. Germline V CDR1 and CDR2: SGHTA, FQGNSA. There are 15 residues in the CDR3. The CDR3 DNA reads as TGTGCCAGCAGCTTAGGCGCAGGGGGTTACTACGAGCAGTACTTC. Translating gives CASSLGAGGYYEQYF.